These T cell receptor beta chains were read from a single sample in a study of T cell clonotyping in hematopoietic cell transplantation. Using immunoSEQ multiplex PCR, the repertoire was profiled, and TCRdb retains in-frame clones only, with some absent. The table includes more than 55,000 clones, roughly 94% detected once. What was sequenced was peripheral blood mononuclear cells. The receptors derive from a man over 45 in good health. Some clones in this sample may be carry-over from other donors' samples. Both conserved end residues are part of each CDR3. D genes are given only for firm matches. A row's size may be missing; if present it is once, few, many or a size class.

>TRBJ2-5|14|TRBD2|.|TRBV29-1
CSVGGGIGQETQYF
TGCAGCGTTGGGGGGGGGATCGGTCAAGAGACCCAGTACTTC
>TRBJ1-3|15|TRBD1|.|TRBV9
CASSEGQSSGNTIYF
TGTGCCAGCAGCGAGGGACAGAGCTCTGGAAACACCATATATTTT
>TRBJ2-7|15|.|.|TRBV7-8
CASSPNTGRGHEQYF
TGTGCCAGCAGCCCTAACACCGGAAGGGGACACGAGCAGTACTTC
>TRBJ1-2|13|.|once|TRBV30
CARRRIPNYGYTF
TGTGCCCGGAGACGGATTCCCAACTATGGCTACACCTTC
>TRBJ1-2|12|.|.|TRBV29-1
CSVPGGGYGYTF
TGCAGCGTCCCGGGGGGGGGCTATGGCTACACCTTC
>TRBJ2-7|13|.|.|TRBV10-3
CAINNGGMDEQYF
TGTGCCATCAACAACGGGGGAATGGACGAGCAGTACTTC
>TRBJ1-5|14|.|.|TRBV28
CATHPDRSNQPQHF
TGTGCCACCCACCCCGACAGAAGCAATCAGCCCCAGCATTTT
>TRBJ1-1|15|TRBD1|.|TRBV6-5
CASSYEGQGNTEAFF
TGTGCCAGCAGTTACGAGGGACAGGGAAACACTGAAGCTTTCTTT
>TRBJ2-2|14|TRBD1|.|TRBV29-1
CSATGVGVTGELFF
TGCAGCGCCACAGGGGTTGGAGTCACCGGGGAGCTGTTTTTT
>TRBJ2-5|15|TRBD2|.|TRBV29-1
CSVEDGLARKETQYF
TGCAGCGTTGAAGATGGACTAGCCAGGAAAGAGACCCAGTACTTC
>TRBJ2-1|13|.|.|TRBV29-1
CSVGDPVNNEQFF
TGCAGCGTCGGGGACCCAGTGAACAATGAGCAGTTCTTC
>TRBJ2-3|15|TRBD1|.|TRBV7-2
CASSSWDSSTDTQYF
TGTGCCAGCAGCTCCTGGGACAGTAGCACAGATACGCAGTATTTT
>TRBJ1-5|15|TRBD1|.|TRBV6-6
CASRPGGGSNQPQHF
TGTGCCAGCAGGCCAGGGGGTGGTAGCAATCAGCCCCAGCATTTT
>TRBJ2-5|15|.|.|TRBV7-6
CASSLGGRTQETQYF
TGTGCCAGCAGCTTGGGTGGGCGGACCCAAGAGACCCAGTACTTC
>TRBJ1-5|14|.|.|TRBV5-1
CASSSGGSNQPQHF
TGCGCCAGCAGTTCCGGGGGTTCAAATCAGCCCCAGCATTTT
>TRBJ1-2|13|.|.|TRBV29-1
CSDRKDFSYGYTF
TGCAGCGACCGCAAGGATTTTAGCTATGGCTACACCTTC
>TRBJ2-7|14|TRBD1|.|TRBV9
CASSVGQGFYEQYF
TGTGCCAGCAGCGTCGGACAGGGATTTTACGAGCAGTACTTC
>TRBJ1-3|14|.|.|TRBV19
CASSSAASGNTIYF
TGTGCCAGTAGTTCGGCGGCCTCGGGAAACACCATATATTTT
>TRBJ2-7|14|.|.|TRBV11-2
CASSLDGVLYEQYF
TGTGCCAGCAGCTTAGATGGGGTCCTCTACGAGCAGTACTTC
>TRBJ2-1|15|TRBD2|.|TRBV5-6
CASSRGLAGVGEQFF
TGTGCCAGCAGCCGGGGACTAGCGGGAGTGGGTGAGCAGTTCTTC
>TRBJ2-1|12|.|.|TRBV5-8
CASSLAGAEQFF
TGTGCCAGCAGCTTGGCCGGGGCAGAGCAGTTCTTC
>TRBJ2-7|14|TRBD1|.|TRBV5-1
CASRAGTGAWEQYF
TGCGCCAGCAGGGCCGGGACAGGGGCATGGGAGCAGTACTTC
>TRBJ2-3|18|.|once|TRBV28
CASKSVQGKGISTDTQYF
TGTGCCAGCAAATCCGTACAGGGTAAAGGAATCAGCACAGATACGCAGTATTTT
>TRBJ2-4|15|TRBD1|.|TRBV7-9
CASSLGQGPRDIQYF
TGTGCCAGCAGCTTAGGACAGGGCCCCAGGGACATTCAGTACTTC
>TRBJ2-1|16|TRBD1|.|TRBV7-9
CASSLGGTEQKNEQFF
TGTGCCAGCAGCTTAGGTGGGACAGAGCAGAAAAATGAGCAGTTCTTC
>TRBJ2-1|17|TRBD2|once|TRBV7-8
CASSLRAGGTSYNEQFF
TGTGCCAGCAGCTTAAGGGCGGGGGGGACCTCCTACAATGAGCAGTTCTTC